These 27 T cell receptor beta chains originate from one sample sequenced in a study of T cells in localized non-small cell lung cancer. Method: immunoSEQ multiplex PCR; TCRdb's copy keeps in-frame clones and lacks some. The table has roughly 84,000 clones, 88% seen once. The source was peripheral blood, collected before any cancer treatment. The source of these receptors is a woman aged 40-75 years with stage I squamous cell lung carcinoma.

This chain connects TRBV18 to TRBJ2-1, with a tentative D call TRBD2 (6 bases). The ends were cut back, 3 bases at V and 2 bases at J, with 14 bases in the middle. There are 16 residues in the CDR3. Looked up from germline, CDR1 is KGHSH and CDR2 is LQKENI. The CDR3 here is CASSPSGRGPYNEQFF. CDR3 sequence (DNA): TGTGCCAGCTCACCTTCGGGGCGGGGACCCTACAATGAGCAGTTCTTC.

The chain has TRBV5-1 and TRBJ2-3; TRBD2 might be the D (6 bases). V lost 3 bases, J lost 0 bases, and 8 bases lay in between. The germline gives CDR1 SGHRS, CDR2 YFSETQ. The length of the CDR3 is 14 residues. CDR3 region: CASSSLASTDTQYF. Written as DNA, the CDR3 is TGCGCCAGCAGCTCACTAGCAAGCACAGATACGCAGTATTTT.

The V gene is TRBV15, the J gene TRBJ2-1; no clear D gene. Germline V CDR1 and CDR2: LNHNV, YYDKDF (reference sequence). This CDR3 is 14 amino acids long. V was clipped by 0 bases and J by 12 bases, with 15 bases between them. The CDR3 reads CATSRDEGLSGQFF. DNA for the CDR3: TGTGCCACCAGCAGAGATGAAGGGTTAAGTGGGCAGTTCTTC. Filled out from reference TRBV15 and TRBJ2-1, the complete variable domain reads DAMVIQNPRYQVTQFGKPVTLSCSQTLNHNVMYWYQQKSSQAPKLLFHYYDKDFNNEADTPDNFQSRRPNTSFCFLDIRSPGLGDTAMYLCATSRDEGLSGQFFGPGTRLTVL.

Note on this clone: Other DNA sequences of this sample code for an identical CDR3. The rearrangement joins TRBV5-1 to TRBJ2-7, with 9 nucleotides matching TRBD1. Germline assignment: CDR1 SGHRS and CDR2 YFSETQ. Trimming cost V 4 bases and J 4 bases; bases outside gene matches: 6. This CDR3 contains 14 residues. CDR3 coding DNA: TGCGCCAGCAGCCCCACAGGGGGCTCGTACGAGCAGTACTTC. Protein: CASSPTGGSYEQYF.

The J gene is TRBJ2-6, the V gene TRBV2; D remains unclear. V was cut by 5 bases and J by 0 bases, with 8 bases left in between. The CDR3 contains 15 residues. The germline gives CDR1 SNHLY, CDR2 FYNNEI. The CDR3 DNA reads TGTGCCAGCAGTCTAGGAACCTCTGGGGCCAACGTCCTGACTTTC. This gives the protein CASSLGTSGANVLTF.

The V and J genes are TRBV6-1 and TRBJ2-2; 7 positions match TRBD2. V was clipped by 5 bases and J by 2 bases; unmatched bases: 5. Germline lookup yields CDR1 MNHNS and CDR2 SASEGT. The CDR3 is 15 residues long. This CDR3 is CASSLGLGNTGELFF. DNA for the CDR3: TGTGCCAGCAGTTTAGGACTAGGCAACACCGGGGAGCTGTTTTTT.

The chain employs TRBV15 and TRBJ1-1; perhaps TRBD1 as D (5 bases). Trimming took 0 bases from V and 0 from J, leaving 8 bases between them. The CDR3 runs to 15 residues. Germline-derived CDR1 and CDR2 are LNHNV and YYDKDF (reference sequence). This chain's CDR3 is CATSRDRAMNTEAFF. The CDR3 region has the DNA TGTGCCACCAGCAGAGACAGGGCAATGAACACTGAAGCTTTCTTT.

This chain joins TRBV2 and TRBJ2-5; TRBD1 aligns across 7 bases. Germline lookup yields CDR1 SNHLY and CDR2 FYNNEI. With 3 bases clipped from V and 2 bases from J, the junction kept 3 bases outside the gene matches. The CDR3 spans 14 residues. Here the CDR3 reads CASSDRTGQETQYF. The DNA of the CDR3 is TGTGCCAGCAGTGACCGGACAGGTCAAGAGACCCAGTACTTC.

The CDR3 reads CASSQSPLSGTEAFF. The CDR3 nucleotides read TGTGCCAGCTCCCAAAGTCCGCTTTCGGGGACTGAAGCTTTCTTT. The chain recombines TRBV18 with TRBJ1-1, with unresolved D. Trimming stripped 6 bases from V and 5 bases from J, with 19 bases between. The CDR3 contains 15 residues. The germline V gene has CDR1 KGHSH and CDR2 LQKENI.

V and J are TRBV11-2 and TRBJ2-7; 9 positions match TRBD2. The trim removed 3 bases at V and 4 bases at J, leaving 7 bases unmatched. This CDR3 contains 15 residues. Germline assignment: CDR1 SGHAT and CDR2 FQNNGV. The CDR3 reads CASSFWRGGGYEQYF. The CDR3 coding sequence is TGTGCCAGCAGCTTTTGGCGGGGGGGCGGTTACGAGCAGTACTTC.

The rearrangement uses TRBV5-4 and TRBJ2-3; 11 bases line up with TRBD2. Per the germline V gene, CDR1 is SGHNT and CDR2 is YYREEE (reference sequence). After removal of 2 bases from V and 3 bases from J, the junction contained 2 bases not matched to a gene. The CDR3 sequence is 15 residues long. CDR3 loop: CASSFPSGGTDTQYF. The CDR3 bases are TGTGCCAGCAGCTTCCCTAGCGGGGGGACAGATACGCAGTATTTT.

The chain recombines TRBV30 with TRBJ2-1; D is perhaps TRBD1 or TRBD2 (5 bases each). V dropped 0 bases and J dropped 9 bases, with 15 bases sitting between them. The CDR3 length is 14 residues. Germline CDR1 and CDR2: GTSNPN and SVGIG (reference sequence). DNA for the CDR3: TGTGCCTGGAGTGTGGGGGTCTCGTCAGGTGAGCAGTTCTTC. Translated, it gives CAWSVGVSSGEQFF.

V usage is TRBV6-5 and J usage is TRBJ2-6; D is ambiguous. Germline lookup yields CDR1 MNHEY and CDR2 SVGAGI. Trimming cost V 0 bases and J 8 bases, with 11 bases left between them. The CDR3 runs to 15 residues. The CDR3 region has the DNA TGTGCCAGCAGTTACTCGGAGTCCCGGTCCAACGTCCTGACTTTC. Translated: CASSYSESRSNVLTF.

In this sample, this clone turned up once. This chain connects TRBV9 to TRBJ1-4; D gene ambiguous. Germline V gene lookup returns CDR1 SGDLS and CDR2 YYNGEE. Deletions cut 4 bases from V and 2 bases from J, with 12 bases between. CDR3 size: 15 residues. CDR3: CASSRDWSTNEKLFF. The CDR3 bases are TGTGCCAGCAGCCGAGATTGGTCGACTAATGAAAAACTGTTTTTT.

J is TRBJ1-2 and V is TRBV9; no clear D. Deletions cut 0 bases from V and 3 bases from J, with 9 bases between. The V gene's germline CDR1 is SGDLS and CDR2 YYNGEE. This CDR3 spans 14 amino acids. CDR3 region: CASSVGFQDYGYTF. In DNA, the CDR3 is TGTGCCAGCAGCGTAGGTTTCCAAGACTATGGCTACACCTTC. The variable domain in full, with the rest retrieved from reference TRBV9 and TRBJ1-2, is DSGVTQTPKHLITATGQRVTLRCSPRSGDLSVYWYQQSLDQGLQFLIQYYNGEERAKGNILERFSAQQFPDLHSELNLSSLELGDSALYFCASSVGFQDYGYTFGSGTRLTVV.

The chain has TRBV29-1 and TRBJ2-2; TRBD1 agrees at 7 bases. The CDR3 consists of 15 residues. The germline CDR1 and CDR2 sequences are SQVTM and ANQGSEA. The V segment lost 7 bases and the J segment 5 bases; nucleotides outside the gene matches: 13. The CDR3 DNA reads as TGCAGCGCTCGCCCCAACAGGGGTGGGACCGGGGAGCTGTTTTTT. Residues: CSARPNRGGTGELFF.

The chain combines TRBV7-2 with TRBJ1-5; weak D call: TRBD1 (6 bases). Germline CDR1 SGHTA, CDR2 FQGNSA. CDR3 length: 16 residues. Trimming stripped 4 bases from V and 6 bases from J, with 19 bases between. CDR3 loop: CASSSKGGNWGQPQHF. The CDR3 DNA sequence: TGTGCCAGCAGCTCAAAGGGGGGGAATTGGGGTCAGCCCCAGCATTTT.

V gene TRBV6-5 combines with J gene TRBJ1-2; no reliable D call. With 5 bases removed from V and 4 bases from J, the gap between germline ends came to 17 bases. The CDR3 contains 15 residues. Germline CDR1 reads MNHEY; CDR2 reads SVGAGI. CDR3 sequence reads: CASSRGRATSYGYTF. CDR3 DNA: TGTGCCAGCAGTCGGGGTAGGGCCACATCCTATGGCTACACCTTC.

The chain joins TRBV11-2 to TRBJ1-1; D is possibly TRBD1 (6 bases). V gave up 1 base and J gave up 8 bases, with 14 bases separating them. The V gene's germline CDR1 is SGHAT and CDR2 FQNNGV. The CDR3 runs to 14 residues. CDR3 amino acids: CASSLGETTGEAFF. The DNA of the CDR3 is TGTGCCAGCAGCTTAGGGGAGACCACAGGGGAAGCTTTCTTT.

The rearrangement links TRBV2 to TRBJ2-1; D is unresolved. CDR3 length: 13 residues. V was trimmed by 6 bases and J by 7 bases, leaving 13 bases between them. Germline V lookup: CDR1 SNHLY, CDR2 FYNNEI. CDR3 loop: CASSLVLGNEQFF. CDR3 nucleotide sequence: TGTGCCAGCAGCCTGGTTTTGGGGAATGAGCAGTTCTTC.

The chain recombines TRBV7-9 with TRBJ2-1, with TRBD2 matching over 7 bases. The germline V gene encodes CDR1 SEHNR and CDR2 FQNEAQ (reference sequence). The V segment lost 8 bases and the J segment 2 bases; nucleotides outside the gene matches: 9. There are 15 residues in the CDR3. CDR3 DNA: TGTGCCAGCGAGGGTGGGGGGGTTCCCTACAATGAGCAGTTCTTC. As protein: CASEGGGVPYNEQFF.

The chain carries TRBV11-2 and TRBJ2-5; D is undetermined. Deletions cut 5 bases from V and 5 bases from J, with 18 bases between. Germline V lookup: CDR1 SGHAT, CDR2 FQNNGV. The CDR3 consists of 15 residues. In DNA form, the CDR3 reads TGTGCCAGCAGCGAAGCTAGGGCTGGAGTTGAGACCCAGTACTTC. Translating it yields CASSEARAGVETQYF. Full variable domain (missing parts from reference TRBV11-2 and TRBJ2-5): EAGVAQSPRYKIIEKRQSVAFWCNPISGHATLYWYQQILGQGPKLLIQFQNNGVVDDSQLPKDRFSAERLKGVDSTLKIQPAKLEDSAVYLCASSEARAGVETQYFGPGTRLLVL.

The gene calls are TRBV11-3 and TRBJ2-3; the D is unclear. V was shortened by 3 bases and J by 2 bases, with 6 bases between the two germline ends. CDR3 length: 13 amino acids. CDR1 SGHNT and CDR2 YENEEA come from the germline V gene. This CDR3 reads CASSFGVTDTQYF. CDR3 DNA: TGTGCCAGCAGCTTTGGCGTCACAGATACGCAGTATTTT.

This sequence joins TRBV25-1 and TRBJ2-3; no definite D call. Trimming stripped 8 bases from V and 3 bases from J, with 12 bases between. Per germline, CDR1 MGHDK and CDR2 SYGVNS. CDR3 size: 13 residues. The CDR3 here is CASSYGATDTQYF. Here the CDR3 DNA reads TGTGCCAGCTCTTATGGAGCGACAGATACGCAGTATTTT.

CDR3 DNA sequence: TGTGCCAGCAGCCCCGGACAGGGGGTCTATGGCTACACCTTC. Translated, it gives CASSPGQGVYGYTF. This chain joins TRBV7-9 and TRBJ1-2, with 10 bases fitting TRBD1. V was clipped by 5 bases and J by 4 bases; unmatched bases: 4. Germline V gene data show CDR1 as SEHNR and CDR2 as FQNEAQ (reference sequence). This CDR3 region has 14 residues. The variable domain in full, with the rest retrieved from reference TRBV7-9 and TRBJ1-2, is DTGVSQNPRHKITKRGQNVTFRCDPISEHNRLYWYRQTLGQGPEFLTYFQNEAQLEKSRLLSDRFSAERPKGSFSTLEIQRTEQGDSAMYLCASSPGQGVYGYTFGSGTRLTVV.

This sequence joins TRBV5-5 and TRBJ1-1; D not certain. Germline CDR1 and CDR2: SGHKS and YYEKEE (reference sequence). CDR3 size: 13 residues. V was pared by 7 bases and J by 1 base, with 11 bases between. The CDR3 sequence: CASLRSQNTEAFF. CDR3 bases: TGTGCCAGCCTACGGTCCCAGAACACTGAAGCTTTCTTT.

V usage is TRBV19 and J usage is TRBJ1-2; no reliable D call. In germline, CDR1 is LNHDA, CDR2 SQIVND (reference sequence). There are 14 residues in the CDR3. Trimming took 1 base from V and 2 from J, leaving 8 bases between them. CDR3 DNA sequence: TGTGCCAGTAGTATAGGTCAGAGGAACTATGGCTACACCTTC. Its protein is CASSIGQRNYGYTF.